This T cell receptor (beta chain) was recorded in a study of blood T cells in healthy people across ages. On the study more broadly: The template switching approach captured approximately one barcoded beta molecule for every two T cells.

Trimming cost V 6 bases and J 3 bases, with 11 bases left between them. The length of the CDR3 is 13 residues. Germline V gene lookup returns CDR1 MNHEY and CDR2 SVGAGI. A second roughly 6 to 12 cycle PCR used barcoded and J-beta primers. TCRdb ran MiXCR on the 5' RACE reads and lists one entry per CDR3 protein. This table has 540,000 or so distinct CDR3 sequences, roughly 48% appearing once. Sequenced input: blood. This receptor was obtained from an elderly man in good health. V and J are TRBV6-5 and TRBJ1-1; no definite D call. CDR3 coding DNA: TGTGCCAGCAGGGTTTTTGGTGACACTGAAGCTTTCTTT. Its protein product is CASRVFGDTEAFF.